The TCR beta chain described here comes from a study of cytomegalovirus exposure and HLA in healthy donors. Points from the study as a whole: Most of the CMV-associated TCR beta chains (in a later analysis) appeared to be HLA-restricted. HLA allele associations emerged for about 16,000 TCR beta sequences in a later analysis, at 0.05 false discovery rate. CMV serostatus was the only immune exposure information that was available. Later analysis showed TCR association rates varying by HLA locus, highest for DRB1 and lowest for HLA-C.

The CDR3 loop spans 19 amino acids. After removal of 3 bases from V and 1 base from J, the junction contained 18 bases not matched to a gene. The germline V gene encodes CDR1 SGHTS and CDR2 YDEGEE. The PCR ran on 60 Vbeta and 13 Jbeta primers. Clones were read by immunoSEQ multiplex PCR, and TCRdb kept only the in-frame ones, dropping some. The sample lists about 130,000 clones; around three quarters were seen once. This clone showed up just a few times. Its antigen remains unidentified. The specimen sequenced was PBMCs. The source is a woman aged 55-70 years in good health and CMV-seropositive. The V and J genes are TRBV5-8 and TRBJ2-5; 7 bases are a match to TRBD2. Here the CDR3 DNA reads TGTGCCAGCAGCTCAAGACTTGGATTAGCAGGGAGGGCCCAAGAGACCCAGTACTTC. Translation gives CASSSRLGLAGRAQETQYF.